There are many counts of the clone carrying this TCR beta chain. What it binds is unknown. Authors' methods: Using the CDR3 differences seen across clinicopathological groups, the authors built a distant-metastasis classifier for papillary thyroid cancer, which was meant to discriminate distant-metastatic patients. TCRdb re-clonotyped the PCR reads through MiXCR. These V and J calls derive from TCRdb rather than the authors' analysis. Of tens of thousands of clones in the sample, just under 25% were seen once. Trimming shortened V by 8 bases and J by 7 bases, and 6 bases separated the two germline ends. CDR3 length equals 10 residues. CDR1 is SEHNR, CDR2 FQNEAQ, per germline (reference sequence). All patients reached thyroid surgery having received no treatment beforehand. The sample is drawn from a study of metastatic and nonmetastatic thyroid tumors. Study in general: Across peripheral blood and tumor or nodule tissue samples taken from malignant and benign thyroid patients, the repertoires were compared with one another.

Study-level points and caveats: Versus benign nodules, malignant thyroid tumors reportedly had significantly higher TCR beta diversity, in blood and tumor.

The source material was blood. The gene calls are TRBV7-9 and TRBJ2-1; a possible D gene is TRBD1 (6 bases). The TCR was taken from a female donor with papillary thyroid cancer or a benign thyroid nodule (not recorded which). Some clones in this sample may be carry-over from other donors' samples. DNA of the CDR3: TGTGCCAGCCAGGGGAATGAGCAGTTCTTC. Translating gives CASQGNEQFF.